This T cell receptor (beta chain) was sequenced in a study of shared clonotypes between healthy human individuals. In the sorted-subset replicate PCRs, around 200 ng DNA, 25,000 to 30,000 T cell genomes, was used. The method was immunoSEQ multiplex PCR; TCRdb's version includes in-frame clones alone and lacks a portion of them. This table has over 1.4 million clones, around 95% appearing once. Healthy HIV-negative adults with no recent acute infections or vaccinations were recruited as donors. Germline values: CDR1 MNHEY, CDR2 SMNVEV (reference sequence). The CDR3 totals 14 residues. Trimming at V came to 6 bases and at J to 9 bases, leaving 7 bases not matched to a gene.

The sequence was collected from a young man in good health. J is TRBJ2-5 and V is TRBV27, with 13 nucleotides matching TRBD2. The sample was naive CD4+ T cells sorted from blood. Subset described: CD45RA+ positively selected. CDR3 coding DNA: TGTGCCAGCAGCCACAGGGGGACTAGCGGGGCCCAGTACTTC. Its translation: CASSHRGTSGAQYF.